This section outlines one TCR beta chain sequence together with its context. The antigen is not known. Vbeta (60) and Jbeta (13) primers were used in the PCR. Here immunoSEQ multiplex PCR was the method, and the copy in TCRdb shows in-frame clones only, minus some. The sample yields over 150,000 clones, roughly 80% seen once. The data stem from a study of cytomegalovirus exposure and HLA in healthy donors. Overall study results and limits: A missense variant in DCLRE1C was later tied to TCR beta V- and J-gene trimming. Altogether, about 160 TCR beta chains were recorded as cytomegalovirus-associated.

The V and J ends lost 5 bases and 3 bases respectively, with 5 bases between them. The CDR3 covers 11 residues. Germline V gene sequence: CDR1 WSHSY, CDR2 SAAADI. This cohort consisted of healthy bone marrow donors. For the donor in question, CMV serostatus went unrecorded. The sequencing input was PBMCs. This chain joins TRBV10-2 and TRBJ2-7; D gene unclear. This receptor was taken from a human donor in good health. The CDR3 reads CASSSHYEQYF. DNA for the CDR3: TGCGCCAGCAGTTCCCACTACGAGCAGTACTTC.